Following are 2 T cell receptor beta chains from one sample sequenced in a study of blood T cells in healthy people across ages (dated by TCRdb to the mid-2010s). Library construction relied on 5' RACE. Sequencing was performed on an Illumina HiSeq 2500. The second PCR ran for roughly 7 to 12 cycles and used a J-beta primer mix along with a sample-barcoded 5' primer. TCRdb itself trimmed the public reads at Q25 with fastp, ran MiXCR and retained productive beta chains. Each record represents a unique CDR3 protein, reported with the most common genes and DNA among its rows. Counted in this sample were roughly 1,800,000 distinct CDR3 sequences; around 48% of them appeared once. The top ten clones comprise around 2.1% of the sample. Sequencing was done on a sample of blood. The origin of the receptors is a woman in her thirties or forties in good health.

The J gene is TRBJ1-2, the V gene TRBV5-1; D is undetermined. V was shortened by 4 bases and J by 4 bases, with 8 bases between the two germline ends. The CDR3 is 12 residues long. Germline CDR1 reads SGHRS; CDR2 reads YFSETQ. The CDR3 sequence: CASSPYTYGYTF. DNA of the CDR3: TGCGCCAGCAGCCCTTACACCTATGGCTACACCTTC.

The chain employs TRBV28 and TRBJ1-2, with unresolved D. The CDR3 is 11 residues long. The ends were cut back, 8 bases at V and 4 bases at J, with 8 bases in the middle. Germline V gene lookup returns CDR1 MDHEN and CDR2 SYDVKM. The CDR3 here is CASVRGYGYTF. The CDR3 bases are TGTGCCAGCGTCAGAGGCTATGGCTACACCTTC.